This note documents a single T cell receptor (beta chain) sequence. This record comes from a study of cytomegalovirus exposure and HLA in healthy donors. The PCR made use of 60 Vbeta and 13 Jbeta primers. Repertoires were generated with immunoSEQ multiplex PCR, while TCRdb's copy carries only in-frame clones and drops some. Among 90,000 to 130,000 clones listed, roughly four fifths were seen once. Per germline, CDR1 MNHNY and CDR2 SVGAGI (reference sequence). V was clipped by 8 bases and J by 5 bases, with 13 bases between them. The CDR3 extends over 13 amino acids. The sequence was obtained from a woman in her 30s in good health and CMV-seronegative. The rearrangement uses TRBV6-6 and TRBJ1-5; D possibly corresponds to TRBD1 (5 bases). The sequencing input was PBMCs. The CDR3 sequence is CASQGGYHQPQHF. The CDR3 DNA reads TGTGCCAGCCAGGGAGGATACCATCAGCCCCAGCATTTT.